This entry lists 25 T cell receptor beta chains sequenced from one sample in a study of blood T cell repertoires in COVID-19. Assay used: immunoSEQ multiplex PCR; TCRdb lists only in-frame clones, some missing. Of about 32,000 clones listed, approximately 86% are singletons. Sequencing was carried out using peripheral blood. These receptor sequences come from a woman of 80 years or more with active or convalescent COVID-19.

The chain employs TRBV7-6 and TRBJ2-1, with TRBD1 matching over 10 bases. Germline-derived CDR1 and CDR2 are SGHVS and FNYEAQ. The CDR3 extends over 14 amino acids. V was pared by 7 bases and J by 5 bases, with 5 bases of the junction left unmatched. The CDR3 region is CASTPGTGDNEQFF. The CDR3 region has the DNA TGTGCCAGCACCCCGGGGACAGGGGACAATGAGCAGTTCTTC.

The sample holds one count of this clone. The chain has TRBV5-1 and TRBJ2-3; 7 bases are shared with TRBD2. This CDR3 is 14 amino acids long. Trimming took 1 base from V and 6 from J; bases not matched to a gene: 5. Germline-derived CDR1 and CDR2 are SGHRS and YFSETQ. The CDR3 DNA reads as TGCGCCAGCAGCTTGTTCCGGGAGGAGGATACGCAGTATTTT. Translation: CASSLFREEDTQYF.

The chain joins TRBV4-3 to TRBJ2-3; the match to TRBD2 covers 8 bases. After removal of 0 bases from V and 6 bases from J, the junction contained 11 bases not matched to a gene. The CDR3 has 17 amino acids. Per germline, CDR1 LGHNA and CDR2 YSLEER. The CDR3 region has the DNA TGCGCCAGCAGCCAAGATGGGGCGGGAGGTGGCGGCGATACGCAGTATTTT. As protein: CASSQDGAGGGGDTQYF.

V is TRBV28 and J is TRBJ1-5; D may be TRBD1 (6 bases). This CDR3 is 18 amino acids long. The V gene lost 5 bases and the J gene lost 7 bases, with 27 bases spanning the gap. Germline-derived CDR1 and CDR2 are MDHEN and SYDVKM. The CDR3 DNA reads as TGTGCCAGCAGTCGTATAAACCCACAGGGAATGGTACGGCAGCCCCAGCATTTT. This sequence encodes CASSRINPQGMVRQPQHF.

The genes are TRBV6-6 and TRBJ2-2; 9 bases match TRBD1. CDR1 is MNHNY and CDR2 is SVGAGI in the germline V gene (reference sequence). The CDR3 sequence is 14 residues long. J was trimmed by 7 bases and V by 5 bases; bases with no gene match: 5. This CDR3 reads CASSNRGLGGELFF. The DNA of the CDR3 is TGTGCCAGCAGTAACAGGGGGCTCGGCGGGGAGCTGTTTTTT.

This chain links TRBV3-1 (or the pseudogene TRBV3-2) with TRBJ1-4, with D perhaps TRBD1 (5 bases). CDR1 and CDR2 (germline): LGHDT, YNNKEL (reference sequence). The CDR3 consists of 14 residues. The V end was cut by 1 base, the J end by 7 bases, with 10 bases between. The CDR3 region has the DNA TGTGCCAGCAGCCAAGGTTTAAGGGGTGAAAAACTGTTTTTT. Translated, it gives CASSQGLRGEKLFF.

The chain recombines TRBV5-1 with TRBJ1-2; D is perhaps TRBD1 (6 bases). The V gene's germline CDR1 is SGHRS and CDR2 YFSETQ. The germline V and J ends were trimmed by 3 bases and 6 bases, with 18 bases remaining between them. This CDR3 region has 15 residues. CDR3 sequence reads: CASSSGQTAFDGYTF. Written as DNA, the CDR3 is TGCGCCAGCAGCTCTGGACAGACGGCCTTCGATGGCTACACCTTC.

The chain combines TRBV28 with TRBJ2-7; 9 nucleotides match TRBD1. V was pared by 7 bases and J by 5 bases, with 12 bases of the junction left unmatched. Germline assignment: CDR1 MDHEN and CDR2 SYDVKM. The CDR3 is 15 amino acids. CDR3 loop: CASIPLGQGDHEQYF. CDR3 nucleotides: TGTGCCAGCATCCCTTTGGGACAGGGAGATCACGAGCAGTACTTC.

The V and J genes are TRBV6-2 or TRBV6-3 and TRBJ2-1, with TRBD2 matching 12 bases. This CDR3 comprises 19 residues. Germline V gene data show CDR1 as MNHEY and CDR2 as SVGEGT. V shed 2 bases, J shed 2 bases, and the junction held 10 bases outside the gene matches. Written as DNA, the CDR3 is TGTGCCAGCAGTTACGCTCGGACTAGCGGGACCCCCGCCTACAATGAGCAGTTCTTC. Translated, it gives CASSYARTSGTPAYNEQFF.

The chain combines TRBV6-5 with TRBJ1-4; tentatively, D is TRBD1 (5 bases). The V gene lost 6 bases and the J gene lost 3 bases, with 11 bases spanning the gap. Per germline, CDR1 MNHEY and CDR2 SVGAGI. The CDR3 covers 14 residues. For the CDR3, the DNA is TGTGCCAGCAGGCCGACAGTCTCTAATGAAAAACTGTTTTTT. This codes for CASRPTVSNEKLFF.

The chain is built from TRBV13 and TRBJ1-5; no reliable D call. There are 13 residues in the CDR3. V was shortened by 2 bases and J by 4 bases, with 6 bases between the two germline ends. The germline CDR1 and CDR2 sequences are PRHDT and FYEKMQ (reference sequence). In DNA form, the CDR3 reads TGTGCCAGCAGCTTATTCGGGAATCAGCCCCAGCATTTT. Translated, it gives CASSLFGNQPQHF.

The V call is TRBV7-8, the J call TRBJ2-3; TRBD1 is a possible D gene (5 bases). The V gene's germline CDR1 is SGHVS and CDR2 FQNEAQ. V lost 4 bases, J lost 5 bases, and 16 bases lay in between. There are 15 residues in the CDR3. The CDR3 sequence: CASSSPRLQGDTQYF. CDR3 DNA: TGTGCCAGCAGCTCCCCCCGACTCCAGGGAGATACGCAGTATTTT.

The chain carries TRBV4-1 and TRBJ2-3; D possibly corresponds to TRBD2 (6 bases). The CDR3 is made up of 16 amino acids. Deletions cut 6 bases from V and 0 bases from J, with 16 bases between. Germline CDR1 reads MGHRA; CDR2 reads YSYEKL. CDR3 in DNA: TGCGCCAGCAGACAATCGCTGAGCGGGAGCACAGATACGCAGTATTTT. As protein: CASRQSLSGSTDTQYF.

This clone has a single count. The chain recombines TRBV3-1 (or the pseudogene TRBV3-2) with TRBJ2-1, with 13 bases lining up with TRBD2. The CDR3 sequence is 16 residues long. Germline assignment: CDR1 LGHDT and CDR2 YNNKEL (reference sequence). Trimming at V came to 4 bases and at J to 8 bases, leaving 8 bases not matched to a gene. The CDR3 DNA reads TGTGCCAGCAGCCTCGGACTAGCGGGAGTTGGGGATGAGCAGTTCTTC. Its translation: CASSLGLAGVGDEQFF.

This rearrangement joins TRBV7-6 to TRBJ2-3; the D is unclear. The CDR3 has 13 residues. The V end lost 5 bases, the J end lost 2 bases, and 8 bases lay between the germline ends. The germline CDR1 and CDR2 sequences are SGHVS and FNYEAQ. This chain's CDR3 is CASSAVVTDTQYF. CDR3 nucleotide sequence: TGTGCCAGCAGCGCAGTCGTCACAGATACGCAGTATTTT.

The chain has TRBV29-1 and TRBJ1-2; D possibly corresponds to TRBD1 (5 bases). CDR1 is SQVTM and CDR2 is ANQGSEA in the germline V gene. CDR3 length equals 16 residues. V gave up 3 bases and J gave up 4 bases, with 21 bases separating them. CDR3 DNA: TGCAGCGTTGAGGGGAGGGGATTTGGGTCGAGCTATGGCTACACCTTC. Protein: CSVEGRGFGSSYGYTF. The full variable domain, with the rest looked up from reference TRBV29-1 and TRBJ1-2, is SAVISQKPSRDICQRGTSLTIQCQVDSQVTMMFWYRQQPGQSLTLIATANQGSEATYESGFVIDKFPISRPNLTFSTLTVSNMSPEDSSIYLCSVEGRGFGSSYGYTFGSGTRLTVV.

The chain links TRBV6-2 or TRBV6-3 to TRBJ2-1; tentatively, D is TRBD2 (6 bases). The CDR3 spans 16 residues. Germline V CDR1 and CDR2: MNHEY, SVGEGT. Trimming cost V 4 bases and J 9 bases, with 22 bases left between them. CDR3 DNA: TGTGCCAGCAGTTCCGCGACTAGTCCTGGGGTGGGTGAGCAGTTCTTC. Encoded protein: CASSSATSPGVGEQFF.

The J gene is TRBJ1-3, the V gene TRBV10-3; TRBD1 agrees at 8 bases. The J segment lost 6 bases and the V segment lost 3 bases, leaving 4 bases of the junction unmatched. CDR1 is ENHRY and CDR2 is SYGVKD in the germline V gene. The CDR3 covers 14 residues. The CDR3 sequence: CAISDGQGSNTIYF. CDR3 DNA sequence: TGTGCCATCAGTGACGGACAGGGTTCAAACACCATATATTTT.

V and J are TRBV3-1 (or the pseudogene TRBV3-2) and TRBJ1-3; no clear D gene. Looked up from germline, CDR1 is LGHDT and CDR2 is YNNKEL (reference sequence). Trimming took off 0 bases at V and 0 bases at J, with 9 bases between the two ends. This CDR3 has 16 amino acids. CDR3 in amino acids: CASSQDKRLSGNTIYF. CDR3 DNA sequence: TGTGCCAGCAGCCAAGATAAGAGGCTCTCTGGAAACACCATATATTTT.

The DNA of the CDR3 is TGCGCCAGCAGCTTGCAGGGACAGTCGAACACTGAAGCTTTCTTT. It specifies CASSLQGQSNTEAFF. The chain recombines TRBV5-1 with TRBJ1-1; 7 bases are shared with TRBD1. Losses at the gene ends were 1 base for V and 1 base for J; bases not matched to a gene: 4. Germline V gives CDR1 SGHRS, CDR2 YFSETQ. CDR3 length: 15 amino acids.

J is TRBJ2-1 and V is TRBV19; 7 nucleotides line up with TRBD2. Per germline, CDR1 LNHDA and CDR2 SQIVND (reference sequence). The trim removed 5 bases at V and 0 bases at J, leaving 4 bases unmatched. The CDR3 runs to 15 residues. The CDR3 protein is CASSSRGSSYNEQFF. The CDR3 coding sequence is TGTGCCAGTAGTTCGCGGGGGAGCTCCTACAATGAGCAGTTCTTC.

This chain joins TRBV7-8 and TRBJ1-2, with TRBD1 matching 9 bases. Germline values: CDR1 SGHVS, CDR2 FQNEAQ. The J segment lost 3 bases and the V segment lost 5 bases, leaving 7 bases of the junction unmatched. This CDR3 has 15 residues. The CDR3 DNA is TGTGCCAGCAGCGCGGACAGGGGTTCGTACTATGGCTACACCTTC. Its protein is CASSADRGSYYGYTF. Full variable domain (missing parts from reference TRBV7-8 and TRBJ1-2): GAGVSQSPRYKVAKRGQDVALRCDPISGHVSLFWYQQALGQGPEFLTYFQNEAQLDKSGLPSDRFFAERPEGSVSTLKIQRTQQEDSAVYLCASSADRGSYYGYTFGSGTRLTVV.

The J gene is TRBJ2-1, the V gene TRBV9, with a possible D match to TRBD2 (5 bases). V lost 2 bases to trimming and J lost 0 bases, with 12 bases between them. Per germline, CDR1 SGDLS and CDR2 YYNGEE. This CDR3 spans 16 amino acids. CDR3 protein: CASSVSGPSSYNEQFF. The CDR3 DNA reads TGTGCCAGCAGCGTGAGCGGACCGAGCTCCTACAATGAGCAGTTCTTC.

The chain combines TRBV5-6 with TRBJ2-5; D is perhaps TRBD1 (5 bases). The V and J ends lost 2 bases and 4 bases respectively, with 18 bases between them. Germline V gene sequence: CDR1 SGHDT, CDR2 YYEEEE. The length of the CDR3 is 16 residues. The CDR3 region is CASSLGTGHLGETQYF. The CDR3 DNA reads as TGTGCCAGCAGCTTAGGTACAGGCCATTTAGGAGAGACCCAGTACTTC.

The chain combines TRBV4-3 with TRBJ2-7; no clear D. Per germline, CDR1 LGHNA and CDR2 YSLEER. V lost 0 bases, J lost 5 bases, and 14 bases lay in between. The CDR3 totals 15 residues. CDR3: CASSQDPLARNEQYF. The CDR3 nucleotides are TGCGCCAGCAGCCAAGATCCTTTGGCTAGGAACGAGCAGTACTTC.